The 29 T cell receptor beta chains below come from one sample, sequenced in a study of cytomegalovirus exposure and HLA in healthy donors. The PCR contained 60 Vbeta and 13 Jbeta primers. Repertoires were generated with immunoSEQ multiplex PCR, while TCRdb's copy carries only in-frame clones and drops some. This sample has tens of thousands of clones, with around three quarters found just once. Sequencing input: PBMCs. Receptor source: a male donor in good health and CMV-seropositive.

The chain couples TRBV5-1 to TRBJ1-2, with TRBD1 matching over 7 bases. V shed 2 bases, J shed 6 bases, and the junction held 7 bases outside the gene matches. The CDR3 covers 14 residues. The germline V gene encodes CDR1 SGHRS and CDR2 YFSETQ. The chain's CDR3 is CASSFKGRGNGYTF. CDR3 sequence (DNA): TGCGCCAGCAGCTTTAAGGGCAGGGGGAATGGCTACACCTTC.

The V gene is TRBV27, the J gene TRBJ2-7; TRBD1 matches 9 bases. Germline values: CDR1 MNHEY, CDR2 SMNVEV (reference sequence). The CDR3 spans 16 residues. V shed 3 bases, J shed 3 bases, and the junction held 9 bases outside the gene matches. The DNA for the CDR3 is TGTGCCAGCAGTTTTTTCCAGGGGGACAGGGTCTACGAGCAGTACTTC. This sequence encodes CASSFFQGDRVYEQYF.

This chain connects TRBV11-3 to TRBJ2-1; 7 positions agree with TRBD2. J gave up 4 bases and V 0 bases, and 6 bases lay outside the gene matches. This CDR3 contains 16 residues. Germline-derived CDR1 and CDR2 are SGHNT and YENEEA. Here the CDR3 reads CASSLDPLAGYNEQFF. The CDR3 nucleotides read TGTGCCAGCAGCTTAGATCCCTTAGCGGGTTACAATGAGCAGTTCTTC.

The sample holds one count of this clone. V and J are TRBV4-2 and TRBJ1-2; D perhaps matches TRBD1 (6 bases). Germline V gives CDR1 LGHNA, CDR2 YNFKEQ. The CDR3 is made up of 17 amino acids. V shed 1 base and J shed 2 bases, with 17 bases lying between them. CDR3 loop: CASSQAETGQGNYGYTF. The DNA for the CDR3 is TGTGCCAGCAGCCAAGCCGAAACAGGGCAGGGAAACTATGGCTACACCTTC.

The chain joins TRBV1 to TRBJ2-4; TRBD1, the D gene given by the table, was not confirmed from the DNA. TRBV1 is a listed pseudogene. The CDR3 is 18 residues long. CDR3 loop: CTSSQAQVGDKAKNIQYF. CDR3 sequence (DNA): TGCACCAGCAGCCAAGCACAGGTAGGGGACAAAGCCAAAAACATTCAGTACTTC.

The J gene is TRBJ2-3, the V gene TRBV6-4; D is possibly TRBD2 (5 bases). Trimming shortened V by 0 bases and J by 1 base, and 11 bases separated the two germline ends. Germline V gene data show CDR1 as MRHNA and CDR2 as SNTAGT. The CDR3 contains 16 residues. Here the CDR3 reads CASSDSYEGGTDTQYF. The CDR3 DNA is TGTGCCAGCAGTGACTCGTACGAGGGTGGCACAGATACGCAGTATTTT.

The sample holds one count of this clone. The genes are TRBV10-3 and TRBJ1-2; 11 nucleotides agree with TRBD1. Germline CDR1 and CDR2: ENHRY and SYGVKD. The CDR3 extends over 13 amino acids. J lost 7 bases, V lost 10 bases, and 8 bases had no gene match. The DNA for the CDR3 is TGTGCCACCCAGGACAGGGGGCAAGGTGGCTACACCTTC. Encoded protein: CATQDRGQGGYTF.

As regards this clone: The junction differs from germline at one of its ends, possibly a read error. This chain connects TRBV4-1 to TRBJ1-4; no clear D. Germline V gene data show CDR1 as MGHRA and CDR2 as YSYEKL. CDR3 length: 14 residues. CDR3 DNA: TGCGCCAGCAGCCTCAGACAAGCTAACGAAAAACTGTTTTTT. This gives the protein CASSLRQANEKLFF.

In this sample, this clone turned up a few times. The CDR3 DNA sequence: TGTGCCTGGAGTGGGCTGGCCAAAAACATTCAGTACTTC. It yields the protein CAWSGLAKNIQYF. V gene TRBV30 combines with J gene TRBJ2-4, with no clear D. CDR1 and CDR2 from the germline V gene are GTSNPN and SVGIG (reference sequence). Trimming took 1 base from V and 1 from J, leaving 5 bases between them. This CDR3 spans 13 amino acids.

The chain couples TRBV7-8 to TRBJ2-2, with 7 bases aligning to TRBD2. Germline assignment: CDR1 SGHVS and CDR2 FQNEAQ. The CDR3 is 16 amino acids. Losses at the gene ends were 0 bases for V and 0 bases for J; bases not matched to a gene: 1. The chain's CDR3 is CASSLASGANTGELFF. The CDR3 nucleotides are TGTGCCAGCAGCTTAGCAAGCGGGGCGAACACCGGGGAGCTGTTTTTT.

The chain carries TRBV15 and TRBJ1-5; possible D gene TRBD1, 5 bases. The CDR3 spans 15 residues. With 0 bases removed from V and 4 bases from J, the gap between germline ends came to 10 bases. Germline V CDR1 and CDR2: LNHNV, YYDKDF (reference sequence). CDR3 sequence (DNA): TGTGCCACCAGCAGAGATCAGGGAGGGAATCAGCCCCAGCATTTT. Its translation: CATSRDQGGNQPQHF.

The chain joins TRBV23-1 to TRBJ2-7; TRBD1 is a possible D gene (6 bases). TRBV23-1 is annotated as an ORF whose role is uncertain. V was pared by 0 bases and J by 5 bases, with 17 bases between. The CDR3 loop spans 16 amino acids. The CDR3 loop reads CASSQSFGTWNNEQYF. The CDR3 DNA is TGCGCCAGCAGTCAATCTTTCGGGACATGGAACAACGAGCAGTACTTC.

The genes are TRBV7-9 and TRBJ2-2; no reliable D call. This CDR3 is built from 14 residues. V lost 8 bases and J lost 0, with 10 bases in between. The germline V gene encodes CDR1 SEHNR and CDR2 FQNEAQ (reference sequence). The CDR3 loop reads CASGDWTNTGELFF. The CDR3 bases are TGTGCCAGCGGCGACTGGACGAACACCGGGGAGCTGTTTTTT. The full variable domain, rest sourced from reference TRBV7-9 and TRBJ2-2, is DTGVSQNPRHKITKRGQNVTFRCDPISEHNRLYWYRQTLGQGPEFLTYFQNEAQLEKSRLLSDRFSAERPKGSFSTLEIQRTEQGDSAMYLCASGDWTNTGELFFGEGSRLTVL.

The table lists this clone with a few counts. The chain joins TRBV7-6 to TRBJ2-7, with TRBD2 matching over 9 bases. CDR3 size: 15 residues. V lost 5 bases and J lost 6; bases outside the gene matches: 11. The germline V gene encodes CDR1 SGHVS and CDR2 FNYEAQ. CDR3 protein: CASSLLSGSVGEQYF. The CDR3 nucleotides are TGTGCCAGCAGCCTCCTTAGCGGGAGTGTAGGCGAGCAGTACTTC.

The rearrangement joins TRBV7-6 to TRBJ2-7; 8 nucleotides match TRBD1. The V and J ends lost 2 bases and 6 bases, in that order; junction bases with no gene match: 3. Germline V CDR1 and CDR2: SGHVS, FNYEAQ. The CDR3 contains 13 residues. The CDR3 protein is CASSLFQGAEQYF. The CDR3 nucleotides are TGTGCCAGCAGCTTATTTCAGGGGGCCGAGCAGTACTTC.

This clone turned up a few times. The rearrangement uses TRBV4-1 and TRBJ2-7; 11 bases fit TRBD2. Germline trimming cut 3 bases from V and 0 bases from J; bases unmatched to any gene: 4. The CDR3 totals 16 residues. Germline CDR1 reads MGHRA; CDR2 reads YSYEKL. The CDR3 protein is CASSQETSGSSYEQYF. The CDR3 coding sequence is TGCGCCAGCAGCCAGGAAACTAGCGGGAGCTCCTACGAGCAGTACTTC.

The rearrangement links TRBV12-5 to TRBJ2-1, with 12 bases lining up with TRBD2. The V gene's germline CDR1 is LGHNT and CDR2 FRNRAP. The CDR3 covers 19 residues. J lost 10 bases, V lost 7 bases, and 23 bases had no gene match. CDR3 sequence (DNA): TGTGCTAGTGCCCAGATAAATCAACTAGCGGGAGGAGGGGGGTCGGAGCAGTTCTTC. Translating it yields CASAQINQLAGGGGSEQFF.

V is TRBV18 and J is TRBJ1-1, with D possibly matching TRBD1 (5 bases). From germline, CDR1 is KGHSH and CDR2 LQKENI. Trimming removed 6 bases from V and 0 bases from J, with 11 bases in between. This CDR3 has 14 amino acids. CDR3 DNA sequence: TGTGCCAGCTCTCCCGACAGCATGAACACTGAAGCTTTCTTT. Protein product: CASSPDSMNTEAFF.

The chain is built from TRBV7-2 and TRBJ2-3; D unresolved. Trimming pared 5 bases from V and 6 bases from J, leaving 12 bases between. Germline-derived CDR1 and CDR2 are SGHTA and FQGNSA. This CDR3 is 13 amino acids long. CDR3 sequence reads: CASSREALDTQYF. The DNA of the CDR3 is TGTGCCAGCAGCCGAGAGGCGTTGGATACGCAGTATTTT.

The chain combines TRBV19 with TRBJ2-5; 7 bases match TRBD2. Germline V CDR1 and CDR2: LNHDA, SQIVND (reference sequence). CDR3 length: 13 amino acids. After removal of 10 bases from V and 4 bases from J, the junction contained 9 bases not matched to a gene. CDR3 loop: CATGEGLRETQYF. CDR3 sequence (DNA): TGTGCCACGGGGGAGGGGTTGCGAGAGACCCAGTACTTC. Combining the CDR3 with reference TRBV19 and TRBJ2-5 gives the whole variable domain DGGITQSPKYLFRKEGQNVTLSCEQNLNHDAMYWYRQDPGQGLRLIYYSQIVNDFQKGDIAEGYSVSREKKESFPLTVTSAQKNPTAFYLCATGEGLRETQYFGPGTRLLVL.

The CDR3 coding sequence is TGTGCCAGCAGTCTCGGGACAGGGACAGATACGCAGTATTTT. This gives the protein CASSLGTGTDTQYF. This chain connects TRBV4-2 to TRBJ2-3, with 9 bases lining up with TRBD1. V was clipped by 6 bases and J by 3 bases; unmatched bases: 4. Germline values: CDR1 LGHNA, CDR2 YNFKEQ. CDR3 length: 14 residues.

The genes are TRBV18 and TRBJ1-2; no clear D gene. The germline V gene has CDR1 KGHSH and CDR2 LQKENI. Trimming took off 0 bases at V and 10 bases at J, with 15 bases between the two ends. The length of the CDR3 is 14 residues. The DNA for the CDR3 is TGTGCCAGCTCACCACCGGGGAGTCCTGCGGACTACACCTTC. Protein sequence: CASSPPGSPADYTF. The entire variable domain, with the rest obtained from reference TRBV18 and TRBJ1-2, is as follows: NAGVMQNPRHLVRRRGQEARLRCSPMKGHSHVYWYRQLPEEGLKFMVYLQKENIIDESGMPKERFSAEFPKEGPSILRIQQVVRGDSAAYFCASSPPGSPADYTFGSGTRLTVV.

This clone appeared once. The chain couples TRBV5-1 to TRBJ2-7, with TRBD2 matching over 11 bases. CDR3 length equals 16 residues. Germline V gene lookup returns CDR1 SGHRS and CDR2 YFSETQ. The junction had 8 bases not matched to a gene; V was cut back by 2 bases and J by 4 bases. The CDR3 sequence is CASSLQPGTSGYEQYF. The CDR3 nucleotides read TGCGCCAGCAGCTTACAACCCGGGACTAGCGGTTACGAGCAGTACTTC.

V usage is TRBV19 and J usage is TRBJ1-3; no reliable D call. In germline, CDR1 is LNHDA, CDR2 SQIVND (reference sequence). V dropped 4 bases and J dropped 0 bases, with 10 bases sitting between them. The length of the CDR3 is 15 residues. In DNA, the CDR3 is TGTGCCAGTAGTACGGCAGGCGACTCTGGAAACACCATATATTTT. Its protein product is CASSTAGDSGNTIYF.

This clone was counted a few times. The chain uses TRBV4-3 and TRBJ2-5; the D is unclear. The V gene lost 1 base and the J gene lost 1 base, with 7 bases spanning the gap. The CDR3 is made up of 14 amino acids. The germline V gene encodes CDR1 LGHNA and CDR2 YSLEER. The CDR3 is CASSQGIFQETQYF. In nucleotides, the CDR3 is TGCGCCAGCAGCCAAGGTATATTCCAAGAGACCCAGTACTTC.

V usage is TRBV30 and J usage is TRBJ1-3, with D perhaps TRBD1 (5 bases). CDR3 length: 13 residues. Per the germline V gene, CDR1 is GTSNPN and CDR2 is SVGIG (reference sequence). Trimming stripped 2 bases from V and 1 base from J, with 6 bases between. Written as DNA, the CDR3 is TGTGCCTGGAGTCGGGGGTCTGGAAACACCATATATTTT. Translated: CAWSRGSGNTIYF. The variable domain in full, with the rest retrieved from reference TRBV30 and TRBJ1-3, is SQTIHQWPATLVQPVGSPLSLECTVEGTSNPNLYWYRQAAGRGLQLLFYSVGIGQISSEVPQNLSASRPQDRQFILSSKKLLLSDSGFYLCAWSRGSGNTIYFGEGSWLTVV.

The chain links TRBV19 to TRBJ2-7; 8 nucleotides agree with TRBD1. CDR3 length equals 16 residues. Germline V gives CDR1 LNHDA, CDR2 SQIVND (reference sequence). Trimming cost V 8 bases and J 6 bases; bases outside gene matches: 18. The chain's CDR3 is CASQLRGQGAVGEQYF. The CDR3 bases are TGTGCCAGTCAACTCAGGGGTCAGGGGGCGGTTGGCGAGCAGTACTTC.

As DNA, the CDR3 is TGTGCCAGCAGTTTGAGGGCGCCTGAAGGCACCGGGGAGCTGTTTTTT. It is translated as CASSLRAPEGTGELFF. V is TRBV28 and J is TRBJ2-2, with D maybe TRBD2 (5 bases). The V end was cut by 3 bases, the J end by 4 bases, with 15 bases between. This CDR3 contains 16 residues. Germline values: CDR1 MDHEN, CDR2 SYDVKM.

This clone was counted between two and nine times. The chain is built from TRBV6-6 and TRBJ1-1; tentatively, D is TRBD1 (6 bases). The CDR3 runs to 12 residues. Germline CDR1 MNHNY, CDR2 SVGAGI (reference sequence). Between the trimmed V and J ends, which lost 8 bases and 10 bases, there was a span of 17 bases. DNA for the CDR3: TGTGCCAGCCACCTTTTAGGGGGTAGAGCTTTCTTT. This translates into CASHLLGGRAFF.